Listed here are 19 T cell receptor beta chains from one sample, sequenced in a study of blood T cell repertoires in COVID-19. Profiled with immunoSEQ multiplex PCR; TCRdb holds only in-frame clones, not every one. Of roughly 250,000 clones in the sample, 80% to 95% were seen once. What was sequenced was peripheral blood. Receptor source: a man aged 25 to 40 with COVID-19, enrolled during active disease.

The chain couples TRBV14 to TRBJ1-6; D call uncertain. Germline values: CDR1 SGHDN, CDR2 FVKESK. The CDR3 is made up of 13 amino acids. V was shortened by 2 bases and J by 8 bases, with 7 bases between the two germline ends. Here the CDR3 reads CASSQIIDSPLHF. CDR3 in DNA: TGTGCCAGCAGCCAAATTATAGATTCACCCCTCCACTTT.

The J gene is TRBJ2-1, the V gene TRBV2; 9 nucleotides match TRBD1. The germline V gene has CDR1 SNHLY and CDR2 FYNNEI. The CDR3 has 15 amino acids. With V trimmed by 4 bases and J by 5 bases, 6 bases remained unmatched. CDR3 sequence: CASSADGTGNNEQFF. The CDR3 DNA follows: TGTGCCAGCAGTGCAGACGGGACAGGGAACAATGAGCAGTTCTTC. Together with reference TRBV2 and TRBJ2-1, the CDR3 gives the full variable domain: EPEVTQTPSHQVTQMGQEVILRCVPISNHLYFYWYRQILGQKVEFLVSFYNNEISEKSEIFDDQFSVERPDGSNFTLKIRSTKLEDSAMYFCASSADGTGNNEQFFGPGTRLTVL.

V is TRBV18 and J is TRBJ1-3, with unresolved D. The germline V gene has CDR1 KGHSH and CDR2 LQKENI. The V end lost 0 bases, the J end lost 7 bases, and 10 bases lay between the germline ends. This CDR3 has 14 amino acids. CDR3 in DNA: TGTGCCAGCTCACCACCGTCATTTGTGAACACCATATATTTT. Translation: CASSPPSFVNTIYF.

The chain joins TRBV6-4 to TRBJ2-7; TRBD1 is a possible D gene (5 bases). The CDR3 contains 13 residues. Germline V gives CDR1 MRHNA, CDR2 SNTAGT. The V end was cut by 6 bases, the J end by 2 bases, with 11 bases between. The CDR3 coding sequence is TGTGCCAGCAGGGAAGGGGATACCTACGAGCAGTACTTC. As protein: CASREGDTYEQYF.

This chain joins TRBV7-3 and TRBJ2-1, with D uncertain. The CDR3 is made up of 12 amino acids. The germline V gene has CDR1 SGHTA and CDR2 FQGTGA. Trimming pared 1 base from V and 5 bases from J, leaving 3 bases between. In nucleotides, the CDR3 is TGTGCCAGCAGCTTAAACAACAATGAGCAGTTCTTC. Its translation is CASSLNNNEQFF.

This chain links TRBV7-3 with TRBJ1-2; 7 bases map to TRBD1. Germline CDR1 is SGHTA and CDR2 is FQGTGA. The length of the CDR3 is 13 residues. With 4 bases clipped from V and 5 bases from J, the junction kept 4 bases outside the gene matches. The CDR3 here is CASSSTGQYGYTF. CDR3 DNA: TGTGCCAGCAGCTCGACAGGGCAGTATGGCTACACCTTC.

The J gene is TRBJ1-2, the V gene TRBV28; 9 bases are a match to TRBD1. The germline V gene encodes CDR1 MDHEN and CDR2 SYDVKM. This CDR3 is 12 amino acids long. The ends lost 6 bases at V and 5 bases at J; junction bases unmatched: 1. The DNA for the CDR3 is TGTGCCAGCAGCGACAGGGGGTATGGCTACACCTTC. Its protein is CASSDRGYGYTF.

This rearrangement joins TRBV6-5 to TRBJ1-1, with D possibly being TRBD1 (6 bases). CDR1 is MNHEY, CDR2 SVGAGI, per germline. The V and J ends lost 1 base and 0 bases respectively, with 9 bases between them. There are 15 residues in the CDR3. CDR3 sequence (DNA): TGTGCCAGCAGTTACTACAGGGCTCTGAACACTGAAGCTTTCTTT. Protein: CASSYYRALNTEAFF.

In its sample, this clone was seen once. The gene calls are TRBV7-9 and TRBJ1-1; D remains ambiguous. CDR3 size: 12 residues. Germline CDR1 reads SEHNR; CDR2 reads FQNEAQ (reference sequence). V lost 2 bases, J lost 7 bases, and 8 bases lay in between. The CDR3: CASSLPGGEAFF. The CDR3 DNA is TGTGCCAGCAGCTTACCCGGCGGTGAAGCTTTCTTT.

This rearrangement joins TRBV2 to TRBJ2-5; 11 nucleotides agree with TRBD2. Germline V lookup: CDR1 SNHLY, CDR2 FYNNEI. CDR3 size: 15 residues. With V trimmed by 5 bases and J by 1 base, 3 bases remained unmatched. DNA for the CDR3: TGTGCCAGCAGTCAACTAGCGGGGGCCCAAGAGACCCAGTACTTC. It yields the protein CASSQLAGAQETQYF.

The chain couples TRBV19 to TRBJ1-3; D remains ambiguous. This CDR3 comprises 12 residues. V was clipped by 1 base and J by 7 bases, with 5 bases between them. The germline CDR1 and CDR2 sequences are LNHDA and SQIVND (reference sequence). The CDR3 region is CASSIVGNTIYF. The CDR3, as DNA: TGTGCCAGTAGTATAGTCGGGAACACCATATATTTT.

This rearrangement joins TRBV10-1 to TRBJ2-7, with a possible D match to TRBD2 (7 bases). Between the trimmed V and J ends, which lost 10 bases and 2 bases, there was a span of 21 bases. The CDR3 contains 15 residues. Germline V gene data show CDR1 as WNHNN and CDR2 as SYGVQD (reference sequence). CDR3 region: CATHTGAGAAYEQYF. The CDR3 bases are TGCGCCACCCACACCGGGGCGGGGGCCGCCTACGAGCAGTACTTC.

The chain uses TRBV9 and TRBJ2-7; 7 nucleotides line up with TRBD1. Germline V gene lookup returns CDR1 SGDLS and CDR2 YYNGEE. The CDR3 consists of 15 residues. Unmatched junction bases numbered 12, after V lost 3 bases and J lost 6 bases. CDR3: CASSASSAGGGEQYF. In DNA form, the CDR3 reads TGTGCCAGCAGCGCTTCGTCCGCAGGGGGTGGCGAGCAGTACTTC. Looking up the rest from reference TRBV9 and TRBJ2-7 gives the full variable domain: DSGVTQTPKHLITATGQRVTLRCSPRSGDLSVYWYQQSLDQGLQFLIQYYNGEERAKGNILERFSAQQFPDLHSELNLSSLELGDSALYFCASSASSAGGGEQYFGPGTRLTVT.

V usage is TRBV7-2 and J usage is TRBJ1-4; possibly TRBD1 for D (6 bases). Germline V gene data show CDR1 as SGHTA and CDR2 as FQGNSA. V was clipped by 5 bases and J by 3 bases, with 13 bases between them. The CDR3 spans 15 residues. CDR3 in amino acids: CASSPHRVPNEKLFF. DNA for the CDR3: TGTGCCAGCAGCCCCCACAGGGTGCCTAATGAAAAACTGTTTTTT.

The chain is built from TRBV2 and TRBJ2-3, with TRBD2 as a possible D gene (6 bases). Germline V lookup: CDR1 SNHLY, CDR2 FYNNEI. The CDR3 covers 11 residues. The V and J ends lost 4 bases and 8 bases respectively, with 7 bases between them. The CDR3: CASSALATQYF. As DNA, the CDR3 is TGTGCCAGCAGTGCACTAGCTACGCAGTATTTT.

This clone appeared once. The genes are TRBV5-1 and TRBJ2-7; 7 positions agree with TRBD1. This CDR3 is 14 amino acids long. J gave up 5 bases and V 0 bases, and 5 bases lay outside the gene matches. The germline CDR1 and CDR2 sequences are SGHRS and YFSETQ. This chain's CDR3 is CASSLDRGVNEQYF. CDR3 nucleotides: TGCGCCAGCAGCTTGGACAGGGGAGTGAACGAGCAGTACTTC.

The chain uses TRBV10-3 and TRBJ1-3, with 9 bases identical to TRBD1. V shed 11 bases and J 9 bases; nucleotides not matched to a gene: 17. Germline V CDR1 and CDR2: ENHRY, SYGVKD. The CDR3 totals 15 residues. CDR3 sequence reads: CAHEKDRGGYGTIYF. CDR3 DNA: TGTGCCCACGAAAAGGACAGGGGAGGCTACGGCACCATATATTTT.

The rearrangement links TRBV9 to TRBJ1-6; D might be TRBD1 (6 bases). V dropped 4 bases and J dropped 5 bases, with 10 bases sitting between them. In germline, CDR1 is SGDLS, CDR2 YYNGEE. The CDR3 runs to 14 residues. This CDR3 is CASSFRDNNSPLHF. The CDR3 DNA reads TGTGCCAGCAGCTTCCGGGACAATAATTCACCCCTCCACTTT.

The chain links TRBV7-9 to TRBJ1-4, with TRBD1 identical over 8 bases. Trimming took 5 bases from V and 8 from J; bases not matched to a gene: 10. The CDR3 loop spans 15 amino acids. CDR1 and CDR2 (germline): SEHNR, FQNEAQ (reference sequence). CDR3 loop: CASSGYRGVGEKLFF. The DNA for the CDR3 is TGTGCCAGCAGCGGATACAGGGGGGTTGGCGAAAAACTGTTTTTT.